This T cell receptor beta chain was identified in a study of blood T cell repertoires in COVID-19. TCRdb's table, derived via immunoSEQ multiplex PCR, lists solely in-frame clones and lacks some. The top ten hold roughly 1.5% of the sample, which has roughly 76,000 clones, around nine tenths seen once. V was pared by 6 bases and J by 4 bases, with 4 bases of the junction left unmatched. The CDR3 has 14 amino acids. From germline, CDR1 is SGHAT and CDR2 FQNNGV. The origin of this receptor is a man in his fifties or sixties with acute or convalescent COVID-19. Sequences were obtained from peripheral blood. The chain has TRBV11-2 and TRBJ2-7; 12 nucleotides agree with TRBD2. The CDR3 protein is CASSWTSGKYEQYF. The CDR3 bases are TGTGCCAGCAGTTGGACTAGCGGGAAGTACGAGCAGTACTTC.